The text below deals with one T cell receptor beta chain. Its antigen is unidentified. PRAID combined immunodeficiency and autoinflammation. In germline, CDR1 is SGHNT, CDR2 YYREEE (reference sequence). V lost 2 bases, J lost 6 bases, and 9 bases lay in between. This CDR3 comprises 14 residues. The data derive from a study of stem cell transplantation in POMP-related autoinflammatory disease. Study in general: Impaired MHC class I-dependent CD8+ differentiation was hypothesized from defective thymoproteasomes. Before transplant, CD4+ T cells skewed naive and CD8+ proportions were low.

Study findings and constraints: Fewer unique TRB V-J gene pairings were identified in patients with PRAID. PRAID patients trended toward lower TRB diversity and higher clonality in all analyzed T-cell subsets.

Assay used: immunoSEQ multiplex PCR; TCRdb lists only in-frame clones, some missing. The table has about 8,900 clones, just over 90% seen once; the top ten hold less than 3%. This specimen was CD8+ T cells from PBMCs, taken before stem cell transplantation. The chain carries TRBV5-4 and TRBJ1-6; D ambiguous. The sequence was obtained from a human donor with POMP-related autoinflammation and immune dysregulation (PRAID). The CDR3 nucleotides are TGTGCCAGCAGCTTCTGGGGAGGTAATTCACCCCTCCACTTT. Translated, it gives CASSFWGGNSPLHF.